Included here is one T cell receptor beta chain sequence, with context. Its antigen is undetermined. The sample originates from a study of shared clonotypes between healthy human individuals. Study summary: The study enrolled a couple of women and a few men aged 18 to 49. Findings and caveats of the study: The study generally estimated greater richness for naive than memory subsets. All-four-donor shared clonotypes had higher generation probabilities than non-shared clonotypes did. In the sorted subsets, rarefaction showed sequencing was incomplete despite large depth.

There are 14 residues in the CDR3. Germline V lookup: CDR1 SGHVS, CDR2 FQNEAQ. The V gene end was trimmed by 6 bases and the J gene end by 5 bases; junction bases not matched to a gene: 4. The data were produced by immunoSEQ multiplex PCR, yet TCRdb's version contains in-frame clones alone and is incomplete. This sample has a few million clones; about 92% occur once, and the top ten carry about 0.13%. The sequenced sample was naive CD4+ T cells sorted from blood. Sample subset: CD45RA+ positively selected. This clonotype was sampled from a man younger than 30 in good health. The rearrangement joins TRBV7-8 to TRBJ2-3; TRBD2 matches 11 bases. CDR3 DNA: TGTGCCAGCAGACTAGCGGGGGACCGAGATACGCAGTATTTT. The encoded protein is CASRLAGDRDTQYF.